This entry lists 17 T cell receptor beta chains sequenced from one sample in a study of PD-L1 blockade in urothelial cancer. Method: immunoSEQ multiplex PCR; TCRdb's copy keeps in-frame clones and lacks some. The repertoire holds about 87,000 clones, with 84% as singletons. Described time point: pretreatment peripheral blood. Here the sequenced sample was PBMCs, taken around atezolizumab (anti-PD-L1) treatment. Receptors were obtained from a man between 60 and 75 years old with urothelial cancer.

This clone has only one observation. The chain has TRBV27 and TRBJ2-7; the D gene is possibly TRBD1 (6 bases). V lost 6 bases and J 3 bases, leaving 18 bases between the germline ends. Germline V gene sequence: CDR1 MNHEY, CDR2 SMNVEV (reference sequence). The CDR3 sequence is 15 residues long. The CDR3 bases are TGTGCCAGCAGACCCTACAGGGATCTCCTCTACGAGCAGTACTTC. This codes for CASRPYRDLLYEQYF.

J is TRBJ1-5 and V is TRBV28, with D perhaps matching TRBD1 (6 bases). Germline V lookup: CDR1 MDHEN, CDR2 SYDVKM. This CDR3 region has 14 residues. V shed 3 bases and J shed 5 bases, with 11 bases lying between them. The CDR3 nucleotides read TGTGCCAGCAGTTTCTCCGGGGGGCATCAGCCCCAGCATTTT. Translating it yields CASSFSGGHQPQHF.

The rearrangement links TRBV28 to TRBJ2-1; the match to TRBD2 covers 9 bases. Germline lookup yields CDR1 MDHEN and CDR2 SYDVKM. The CDR3 loop spans 14 amino acids. J gave up 4 bases and V 8 bases, and 6 bases lay outside the gene matches. CDR3 DNA sequence: TGTGCCAGCCTGAGTGCGGGAGGGTACAATGAGCAGTTCTTC. Its protein product is CASLSAGGYNEQFF.

The rearrangement uses TRBV4-1 and TRBJ2-7; TRBD2 matches at 8 bases. In germline, CDR1 is MGHRA, CDR2 YSYEKL. V was pared by 4 bases and J by 2 bases, with 10 bases of the junction left unmatched. CDR3 length: 16 amino acids. The chain's CDR3 is CASSPGSGSITYEQYF. CDR3 bases: TGCGCCAGCAGCCCCGGCAGCGGGAGTATAACCTACGAGCAGTACTTC.

This chain connects TRBV6-4 to TRBJ2-7; D is unclear. The germline CDR1 and CDR2 sequences are MRHNA and SNTAGT. Trimming cost V 3 bases and J 5 bases, with 8 bases left between them. The CDR3 sequence is 12 residues long. CDR3 coding DNA: TGTGCCAGCAGTGAGAACCGGGACGAGCAGTACTTC. This encodes CASSENRDEQYF.

The J gene is TRBJ2-1, the V gene TRBV27; possible D gene TRBD2, 6 bases. V lost 2 bases, J lost 9 bases, and 8 bases lay in between. Germline V CDR1 and CDR2: MNHEY, SMNVEV (reference sequence). The length of the CDR3 is 12 residues. CDR3 loop: CASSLSSGEQFF. DNA for the CDR3: TGTGCCAGCAGTTTAAGTAGCGGTGAGCAGTTCTTC.

V and J are TRBV5-1 and TRBJ2-7; D is perhaps TRBD2 (7 bases). The CDR3 contains 14 residues. In germline, CDR1 is SGHRS, CDR2 YFSETQ. V lost 3 bases to trimming and J lost 4 bases, with 14 bases between them. The CDR3 bases are TGCGCCAGCAGCTGGGACACGGGAGGTTACGAGCAGTACTTC. Amino acids: CASSWDTGGYEQYF.

V gene TRBV9 combines with J gene TRBJ2-1; 7 bases are shared with TRBD2. The CDR3 is 17 amino acids. Germline V gene sequence: CDR1 SGDLS, CDR2 YYNGEE. J gave up 0 bases and V 0 bases, and 6 bases lay outside the gene matches. CDR3 DNA: TGTGCCAGCAGCGTAGGTCGGCGGGGGTCCTCCTACAATGAGCAGTTCTTC. Amino acids: CASSVGRRGSSYNEQFF.

V usage is TRBV29-1 and J usage is TRBJ1-1; tentatively, D is TRBD1 (5 bases). Germline V gives CDR1 SQVTM, CDR2 ANQGSEA. The V end lost 6 bases, the J end lost 0 bases, and 8 bases lay between the germline ends. This CDR3 comprises 12 residues. CDR3 nucleotides: TGCAGCGTACGACAGATGAACACTGAAGCTTTCTTT. Encoded protein: CSVRQMNTEAFF.

The V call is TRBV11-2, the J call TRBJ1-2; 7 positions match TRBD1. CDR3 length: 16 residues. V shed 0 bases and J 4 bases; nucleotides not matched to a gene: 8. CDR1 SGHAT and CDR2 FQNNGV come from the germline V gene. The CDR3 DNA follows: TGTGCCAGCAGCTTAGATAGATCTTCAGGGGGCTATGGCTACACCTTC. Translation: CASSLDRSSGGYGYTF.

This clone was counted a single time. This is likely a read error, given that the CDR3 carries no conserved phenylalanine or tryptophan at its end. Because the CDR3's place on the DNA is in doubt, the DNA is left out and the CDR3 is given as listed by TCRdb. The J gene is TRBJ2-7, the V gene TRBV28; the listed D gene, TRBD1, was not tested against the DNA. The germline gives CDR1 MDHEN, CDR2 SYDVKM. The length of the CDR3 is 12 amino acids, counting both ends. The CDR3 sequence is CASSLQGAGWTI.

V usage is TRBV2 and J usage is TRBJ2-3; D is perhaps TRBD2 (6 bases). With 10 bases removed from V and 0 bases from J, the gap between germline ends came to 14 bases. The CDR3 has 14 amino acids. From germline, CDR1 is SNHLY and CDR2 FYNNEI. This CDR3 reads CATLFGGSTDTQYF. The CDR3 region has the DNA TGTGCCACCCTCTTCGGGGGAAGCACAGATACGCAGTATTTT.

This clone came up a few times. V usage is TRBV28 and J usage is TRBJ1-2, with 10 bases identical to TRBD1. Germline V gene data show CDR1 as MDHEN and CDR2 as SYDVKM. V lost 6 bases and J lost 7; bases outside the gene matches: 2. The CDR3 totals 12 residues. CDR3: CASRTGGSGYTF. The DNA for the CDR3 is TGTGCCAGCAGGACAGGGGGCTCTGGCTACACCTTC.

This clone has only one observation. DNA of the CDR3: TGTGCCAGCAGCTTGACAGGAGACCAAGAGACCCAGTACTTC. This codes for CASSLTGDQETQYF. The rearrangement uses TRBV7-3 and TRBJ2-5; a possible D gene is TRBD1 (6 bases). Deletions cut 3 bases from V and 0 bases from J, with 8 bases between. Germline V CDR1 and CDR2: SGHTA, FQGTGA. This CDR3 is built from 14 residues.

The gene calls are TRBV4-1 and TRBJ1-5, with 7 bases aligning to TRBD1. Germline CDR1 reads MGHRA; CDR2 reads YSYEKL. The V gene end was trimmed by 0 bases and the J gene end by 4 bases; junction bases not matched to a gene: 6. This CDR3 is 16 amino acids long. Here the CDR3 reads CASSQEAGTVNQPQHF. CDR3 in DNA: TGCGCCAGCAGCCAAGAAGCCGGGACAGTTAATCAGCCCCAGCATTTT.

The chain combines TRBV2 with TRBJ2-1, with a tentative D call TRBD1 (8 bases). CDR3 length equals 17 residues. Germline loops: CDR1 SNHLY, CDR2 FYNNEI. The germline V and J ends were trimmed by 6 bases and 2 bases, with 20 bases remaining between them. Written as DNA, the CDR3 is TGTGCCAGCAGCCGTCAGGGGGCTAGCGGACCCTACAATGAGCAGTTCTTC. Protein product: CASSRQGASGPYNEQFF.

The chain carries TRBV19 and TRBJ1-1; D is uncertain. The V and J ends lost 6 bases and 3 bases respectively, with 14 bases between them. Looked up from germline, CDR1 is LNHDA and CDR2 is SQIVND (reference sequence). This CDR3 is built from 14 residues. The CDR3 DNA reads TGTGCCAGTAGAGTTACCTACCGCGACACTGAAGCTTTCTTT. The encoded protein is CASRVTYRDTEAFF.